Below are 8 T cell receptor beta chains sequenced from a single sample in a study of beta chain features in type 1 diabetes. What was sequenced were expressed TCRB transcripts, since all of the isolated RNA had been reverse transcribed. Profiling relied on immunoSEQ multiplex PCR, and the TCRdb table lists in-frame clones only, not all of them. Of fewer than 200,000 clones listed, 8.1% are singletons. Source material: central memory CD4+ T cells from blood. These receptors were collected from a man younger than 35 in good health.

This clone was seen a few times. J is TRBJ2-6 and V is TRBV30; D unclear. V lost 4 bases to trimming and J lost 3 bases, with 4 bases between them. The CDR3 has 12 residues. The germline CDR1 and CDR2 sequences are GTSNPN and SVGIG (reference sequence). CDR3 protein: CAWTFGANVLTF. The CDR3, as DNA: TGTGCCTGGACTTTTGGGGCCAACGTCCTGACTTTC.

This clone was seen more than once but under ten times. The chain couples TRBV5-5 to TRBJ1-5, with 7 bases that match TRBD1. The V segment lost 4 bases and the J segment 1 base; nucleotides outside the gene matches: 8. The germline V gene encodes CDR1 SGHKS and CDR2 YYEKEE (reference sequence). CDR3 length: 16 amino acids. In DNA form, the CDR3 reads TGTGCCAGCAGCCTGACAGGGTACGGGAGCAATCAGCCCCAGCATTTT. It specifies CASSLTGYGSNQPQHF.

This CDR3 reads CASSLQGANTDTQYF. In nucleotides, the CDR3 is TGTGCCAGCTCATTACAGGGGGCGAACACAGATACGCAGTATTTT. The V and J genes are TRBV18 and TRBJ2-3; TRBD1 matches at 9 bases. This CDR3 comprises 15 residues. The V segment lost 5 bases and the J segment 2 bases; nucleotides outside the gene matches: 5. Per germline, CDR1 KGHSH and CDR2 LQKENI.

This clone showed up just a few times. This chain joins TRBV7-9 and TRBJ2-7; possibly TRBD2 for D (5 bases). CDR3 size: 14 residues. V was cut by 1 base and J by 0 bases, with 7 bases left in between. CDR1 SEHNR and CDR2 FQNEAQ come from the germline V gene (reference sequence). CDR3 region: CASSLDLASYEQYF. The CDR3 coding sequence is TGTGCCAGCAGCTTAGACCTAGCCTCCTACGAGCAGTACTTC.

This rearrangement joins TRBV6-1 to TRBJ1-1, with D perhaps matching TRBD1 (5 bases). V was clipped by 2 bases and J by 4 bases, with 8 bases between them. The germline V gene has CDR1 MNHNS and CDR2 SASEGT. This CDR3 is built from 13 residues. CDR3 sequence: CASSEMQGTEAFF. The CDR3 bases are TGTGCCAGCAGTGAAATGCAGGGCACTGAAGCTTTCTTT.

CDR3: CATSREHGPSGELFF. Here the CDR3 DNA reads TGTGCCACCAGCAGAGAGCACGGTCCGTCCGGGGAGCTGTTTTTT. The V and J genes are TRBV15 and TRBJ2-2, with no clear D. CDR3 size: 15 residues. V was pared by 0 bases and J by 6 bases, with 11 bases between. Germline V gene data show CDR1 as LNHNV and CDR2 as YYDKDF (reference sequence).

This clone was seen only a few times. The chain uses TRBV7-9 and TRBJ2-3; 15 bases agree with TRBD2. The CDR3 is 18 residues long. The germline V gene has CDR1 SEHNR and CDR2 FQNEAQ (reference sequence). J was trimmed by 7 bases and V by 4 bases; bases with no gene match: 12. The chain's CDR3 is CASSSRTSGRARGNTQYF. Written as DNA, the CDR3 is TGTGCCAGCAGCTCCCGGACTAGCGGGAGGGCAAGGGGAAATACGCAGTATTTT. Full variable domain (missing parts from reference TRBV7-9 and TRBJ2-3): DTGVSQNPRHKITKRGQNVTFRCDPISEHNRLYWYRQTLGQGPEFLTYFQNEAQLEKSRLLSDRFSAERPKGSFSTLEIQRTEQGDSAMYLCASSSRTSGRARGNTQYFGPGTRLTVL.

CDR3 sequence: CATSREVAGTSEQYF. Written as DNA, the CDR3 is TGTGCCACCAGCAGAGAGGTAGCGGGAACTTCCGAGCAGTACTTC. The V gene is TRBV15, the J gene TRBJ2-7; 8 positions match TRBD2. With V trimmed by 0 bases and J by 6 bases, 7 bases remained unmatched. Germline CDR1 is LNHNV and CDR2 is YYDKDF (reference sequence). The CDR3 is 15 residues long.